This entry features one TCR beta chain sequence. The record originates from a study of blood T cell repertoires in COVID-19. For the study at large: Acute and convalescent COVID-19 specimens originated in the United States, Italy and Spain. The analysed material was cDNA or gDNA that came from T cells, B-cell-depleted T cells, or PBMCs.

Methods used by the authors: Reference gene primer amplification in the assay estimated nucleated cell counts. Generated by immunoSEQ multiplex PCR, the TCRdb table keeps only in-frame clones and is missing some. V, J and clone size are taken as reported in that table, and D and trimming were inferred from the DNA itself. This table holds around 70,000 clones, 89% found once. The CDR3 is 14 amino acids. Trimming pared 0 bases from V and 5 bases from J, leaving 11 bases between. Per the germline V gene, CDR1 is SGHRS and CDR2 is YFSETQ. The sequenced sample consisted of peripheral blood. The V call is TRBV5-1, the J call TRBJ1-2, with unresolved D. The TCR originated in a man aged 80 or over with acute or convalescent COVID-19. In DNA form, the CDR3 reads TGCGCCAGCAGCTTGGCCGCGGATGGGTATGGCTACACCTTC. This encodes CASSLAADGYGYTF.